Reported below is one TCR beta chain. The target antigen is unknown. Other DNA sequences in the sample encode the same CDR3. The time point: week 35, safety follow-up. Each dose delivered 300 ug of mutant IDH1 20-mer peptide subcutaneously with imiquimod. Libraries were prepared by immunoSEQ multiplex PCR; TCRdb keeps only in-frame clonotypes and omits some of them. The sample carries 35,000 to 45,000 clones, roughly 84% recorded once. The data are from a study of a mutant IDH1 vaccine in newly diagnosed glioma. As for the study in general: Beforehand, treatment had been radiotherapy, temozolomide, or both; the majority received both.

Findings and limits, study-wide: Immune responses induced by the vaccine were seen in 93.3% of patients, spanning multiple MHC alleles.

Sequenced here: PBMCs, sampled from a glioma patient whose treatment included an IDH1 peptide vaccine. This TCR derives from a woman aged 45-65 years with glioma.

CDR3 in amino acids: CASSSGGGYTEAFF. The CDR3 region has the DNA TGCGCCAGCAGCTCGGGGGGAGGGTATACTGAAGCTTTCTTT. The V and J genes are TRBV5-1 and TRBJ1-1; TRBD1 is a possible D gene (5 bases). Germline CDR1 is SGHRS and CDR2 is YFSETQ. The CDR3 is made up of 14 amino acids. V lost 3 bases to trimming and J lost 5 bases, with 14 bases between them.